The T cell receptor beta chain described here comes from a study of T-cell reconstitution after alpha-beta-depleted transplantation in children. Overall study results and limits: The study traced high day-60 TCRbeta diversity in some patients to surviving recipient T cells and thymic progenitors. Reportedly, alpha-beta T cells present about two months post-transplant originated from several hundred expanded clones of graft origin. One year post-transplant, T-cell counts and diversity were largely derived from T cells produced anew.

The library targeted TCRbeta and was prepared with unique molecular identifiers. MiXCR, applied by TCRdb to the PCR reads, yields one record per CDR3 protein. Of hundreds of thousands of distinct CDR3 sequences in the sample, about an eighth are singletons; the top ten hold approximately 2%. This clonotype was recorded at least ten times. What it binds is unknown. V lost 1 base and J lost 5; bases outside the gene matches: 15. CDR1 is LGHNA and CDR2 is YNFKEQ in the germline V gene. The CDR3 covers 18 residues. The rearrangement joins TRBV4-2 to TRBJ2-5, with TRBD2 identical over 8 bases. The sequence was collected from a male patient younger than 18 who had a stem cell transplant for acute myeloid leukemia, so the T cells may come from the graft donor. The sample consisted of PBMCs, mostly from graft donor cells, taken 360 days after TCRalphabeta/CD19-depleted stem cell transplant. This CDR3 is CASSQGRSGGRLDETQYF. CDR3 bases: TGTGCCAGCAGCCAAGGGAGGTCGGGCGGGAGGTTGGATGAGACCCAGTACTTC.